This T cell receptor beta chain was captured in a study of blood T cells in healthy people across ages. Study results and caveats: Those diversity estimates obtained from one million T cells were thought to be underestimates.

On this clonotype: Its antigen is unidentified.

Sample-barcoded 5' priming and a J-beta primer mix drove a second PCR of 7 to 11 cycles. TCRdb redid the calling of the 5' RACE reads with MiXCR, one entry per CDR3 protein. This table has roughly 1,500,000 distinct CDR3 sequences, about 31% appearing once. J lost 2 bases, V lost 1 base, and 11 bases had no gene match. Germline V gene data show CDR1 as DFQATT and CDR2 as SNEGSKA (reference sequence). The CDR3 spans 18 residues. Input material: blood. This TCR was recovered from a woman aged 25 to 45 in good health. The gene calls are TRBV20-1 and TRBJ2-1, with 10 bases matching TRBD2. The CDR3 nucleotides are TGCAGTGCTAGAGTTGGACTAGCGGAGGGAGTAACCTACAATGAGCAGTTCTTC. It is translated as CSARVGLAEGVTYNEQFF.